Below are 11 T cell receptor beta chains sequenced from a single sample in a study of molecular identifiers for immune sequencing clone quantification. TCRdb called the PCR reads again in MiXCR, with one record for every CDR3 protein. The sample includes 400,000 to 600,000 distinct CDR3 sequences, about 21% of them seen just once. Sequences were obtained from naive CD8+ T cells from blood, with Jurkat cell RNA spiked in. Subset defined: FACS-sorted CD8+CD4-CCR7+CD45RA+ naive T cells. The receptors shown here come from a human donor in good health. Some libraries in this study had Jurkat cell RNA spiked in.

This clonotype was picked up many times. V and J are TRBV5-6 and TRBJ2-3; D is undetermined. There are 15 residues in the CDR3. Germline V CDR1 and CDR2: SGHDT, YYEEEE. V lost 0 bases and J lost 4, with 12 bases in between. The CDR3 reads CASSLEAPGPDTQYF. CDR3 coding DNA: TGTGCCAGCAGCTTGGAGGCCCCTGGGCCAGATACGCAGTATTTT.

The chain carries TRBV7-6 and TRBJ2-7; TRBD2 matches 8 bases. V lost 2 bases, J lost 3 bases, and 6 bases stayed unmatched. This CDR3 is 15 amino acids long. Germline CDR1 is SGHVS and CDR2 is FNYEAQ. The CDR3 here is CASSLRLAGYYEQYF. CDR3 in DNA: TGTGCCAGCAGCTTACGCTTAGCGGGATACTACGAGCAGTACTTC.

For this clonotype: This CDR3 is missing its conserved last phenylalanine or tryptophan, likely due to a read error. It is unclear where the CDR3 begins or ends on the DNA, so no DNA is shown, and the CDR3 is as TCRdb lists it. The V and J genes are TRBV2 and TRBJ2-4; the table's D gene call, TRBD2, was not cross checked with the DNA. Germline V lookup: CDR1 SNHLY, CDR2 FYNNEI. The length of the CDR3 is 13 amino acids, counting both ends. This chain's CDR3 is CASSDGDWRTPIR.

This clonotype was found a few times. This chain uses TRBV19 with TRBJ2-6; D uncertain. The V end lost 3 bases, the J end lost 2 bases, and 2 bases lay between the germline ends. Germline lookup yields CDR1 LNHDA and CDR2 SQIVND (reference sequence). This CDR3 spans 13 amino acids. DNA of the CDR3: TGTGCCAGTAGTATCCCTGGGGCCAACGTCCTGACTTTC. This gives the protein CASSIPGANVLTF.

For this clonotype: A much larger clone lies a single base off, so this may be a read error. The chain recombines TRBV7-9 with TRBJ2-2; maybe TRBD2 (6 bases). The germline CDR1 and CDR2 sequences are SEHNR and FQNEAQ (reference sequence). This CDR3 region has 14 residues. The CDR3 DNA sequence: TGTGCCAGCAGCTCACCCTCGATCACCGGGGGGCTGTTTTTT. Its translation is CASSSPSITGGLFF.

With regard to this clonotype: Possible read error: a much larger clone is one base away. The chain links TRBV19 to TRBJ1-5; D gene ambiguous. Looked up from germline, CDR1 is LNHDA and CDR2 is SQIVND (reference sequence). V was pared by 3 bases and J by 2 bases, with 14 bases between. CDR3 size: 16 residues. The CDR3 DNA reads as TGTGCCAGTAGTATTCAGGCACGGAAGGGCAATCAGCCCCAGCATTTT. This codes for CASSIQARKGNQPQHF.

This clonotype was observed a handful of times. The V call is TRBV20-1, the J call TRBJ2-7; 13 bases map to TRBD2. Per germline, CDR1 DFQATT and CDR2 SNEGSKA (reference sequence). V lost 1 base, J lost 4 bases, and 16 bases stayed unmatched. This CDR3 contains 19 residues. The CDR3 loop reads CSARGWTSGSIREMYEQYF. The CDR3 DNA reads TGCAGTGCTAGAGGCTGGACTAGCGGGAGTATTAGAGAGATGTACGAGCAGTACTTC.

This clonotype appeared a few times. CDR3 coding DNA: TGCAGTGCTAGAGGTCTCGGGACAGGGGGATCGGGTACTGAAGCTTTCTTT. Encoded protein: CSARGLGTGGSGTEAFF. The chain joins TRBV20-1 to TRBJ1-1; 11 bases align to TRBD1. The trim removed 1 base at V and 5 bases at J, leaving 12 bases unmatched. The germline V gene encodes CDR1 DFQATT and CDR2 SNEGSKA (reference sequence). The CDR3 spans 17 residues.

The chain employs TRBV7-9 and TRBJ2-2; 9 positions agree with TRBD2. Looked up from germline, CDR1 is SEHNR and CDR2 is FQNEAQ (reference sequence). This CDR3 has 16 amino acids. V shed 6 bases, J shed 3 bases, and the junction held 8 bases outside the gene matches. In nucleotides, the CDR3 is TGTGCCAGCAGGCACCCTAGCGGGGCTCACACCGGGGAGCTGTTTTTT. Encoded protein: CASRHPSGAHTGELFF.

This clonotype was seen only a few times. The chain has TRBV5-1 and TRBJ2-4, with 11 bases fitting TRBD2. The CDR3 extends over 16 amino acids. The germline gives CDR1 SGHRS, CDR2 YFSETQ. Germline trimming cut 2 bases from V and 4 bases from J; bases unmatched to any gene: 5. The CDR3 spells CASSFWGTSGKNIQYF. DNA of the CDR3: TGCGCCAGCAGCTTTTGGGGGACTAGCGGAAAAAACATTCAGTACTTC.

The chain employs TRBV6-5 and TRBJ2-7, with a possible D match to TRBD1 (6 bases). The CDR3 contains 15 residues. CDR1 MNHEY and CDR2 SVGAGI come from the germline V gene. The V gene lost 6 bases and the J gene lost 3 bases, with 18 bases spanning the gap. CDR3 amino acids: CASSSLVGAGYEQYF. CDR3 in DNA: TGTGCCAGCAGCTCGTTGGTGGGGGCAGGCTACGAGCAGTACTTC.